The TCR beta chain under discussion was sequenced for a study of post-analysis software for immune sequencing data. Whole-study context: Included among the disease courses, which were recorded for the cohort, were relapsing-remitting, secondary progressive and progressive-relapsing multiple sclerosis. Study results and caveats: TRBV5-6, TRBV5-1 and TRBV20-1 were among several TRBV segments more frequent in patients than controls.

This clonotype has only one observation. The antigen remains unidentified. Germline lookup yields CDR1 SGHRS and CDR2 YFSETQ. The germline V and J ends were trimmed by 3 bases and 5 bases, with 8 bases remaining between them. The CDR3 is made up of 12 amino acids. Prepared libraries of TCR beta cDNA carried unique molecular identifiers. TCRdb reprocessed the PCR reads with MiXCR, giving one entry per CDR3 protein. Among about 820,000 distinct CDR3 sequences listed, roughly half were seen once. The chain employs TRBV5-1 and TRBJ2-5; D not certain. Input material: blood. This clonotype was obtained from a girl aged 10-17 years with multiple sclerosis. DNA for the CDR3: TGCGCCAGCAGCTGGGATAGGGAGACCCAGTACTTC. As protein: CASSWDRETQYF.